Detailed here is one TCR beta chain. The data derive from a study of T cells in Graves' hyperthyroidism and ophthalmopathy. Using RNA transcripts as the source, TCR beta CDR3 regions were amplified. HTBI primers drove first-round RT-PCR of the TCR CDR3. From the multiplex PCR reads, TCRdb called clonotypes with MiXCR, one entry per CDR3 protein. The table lists some 530,000 distinct CDR3 sequences, roughly 22% of them singletons. Ophthalmopathy in the patients scored at least 3 on Clinical Activity Score and at least 4 on NOSPECS grade, lasting under 3 months. Diagnoses rested on clinical symptoms, serum thyroxine and TRAb, thyroid ultrasound and orbital computed tomography. The germline gives CDR1 DFQATT, CDR2 SNEGSKA (reference sequence). This CDR3 contains 17 residues. After removal of 2 bases from V and 2 bases from J, the junction contained 9 bases not matched to a gene.

This chain uses TRBV20-1 with TRBJ1-5; 10 nucleotides match TRBD1. Sequencing input: blood. The receptor was derived from an older woman with Graves' ophthalmopathy. Here the CDR3 DNA reads TGCAGTGCTAGACCCCACCGACAGGGGGCGGGCAATCAGCCCCAGCATTTT. The encoded protein is CSARPHRQGAGNQPQHF.